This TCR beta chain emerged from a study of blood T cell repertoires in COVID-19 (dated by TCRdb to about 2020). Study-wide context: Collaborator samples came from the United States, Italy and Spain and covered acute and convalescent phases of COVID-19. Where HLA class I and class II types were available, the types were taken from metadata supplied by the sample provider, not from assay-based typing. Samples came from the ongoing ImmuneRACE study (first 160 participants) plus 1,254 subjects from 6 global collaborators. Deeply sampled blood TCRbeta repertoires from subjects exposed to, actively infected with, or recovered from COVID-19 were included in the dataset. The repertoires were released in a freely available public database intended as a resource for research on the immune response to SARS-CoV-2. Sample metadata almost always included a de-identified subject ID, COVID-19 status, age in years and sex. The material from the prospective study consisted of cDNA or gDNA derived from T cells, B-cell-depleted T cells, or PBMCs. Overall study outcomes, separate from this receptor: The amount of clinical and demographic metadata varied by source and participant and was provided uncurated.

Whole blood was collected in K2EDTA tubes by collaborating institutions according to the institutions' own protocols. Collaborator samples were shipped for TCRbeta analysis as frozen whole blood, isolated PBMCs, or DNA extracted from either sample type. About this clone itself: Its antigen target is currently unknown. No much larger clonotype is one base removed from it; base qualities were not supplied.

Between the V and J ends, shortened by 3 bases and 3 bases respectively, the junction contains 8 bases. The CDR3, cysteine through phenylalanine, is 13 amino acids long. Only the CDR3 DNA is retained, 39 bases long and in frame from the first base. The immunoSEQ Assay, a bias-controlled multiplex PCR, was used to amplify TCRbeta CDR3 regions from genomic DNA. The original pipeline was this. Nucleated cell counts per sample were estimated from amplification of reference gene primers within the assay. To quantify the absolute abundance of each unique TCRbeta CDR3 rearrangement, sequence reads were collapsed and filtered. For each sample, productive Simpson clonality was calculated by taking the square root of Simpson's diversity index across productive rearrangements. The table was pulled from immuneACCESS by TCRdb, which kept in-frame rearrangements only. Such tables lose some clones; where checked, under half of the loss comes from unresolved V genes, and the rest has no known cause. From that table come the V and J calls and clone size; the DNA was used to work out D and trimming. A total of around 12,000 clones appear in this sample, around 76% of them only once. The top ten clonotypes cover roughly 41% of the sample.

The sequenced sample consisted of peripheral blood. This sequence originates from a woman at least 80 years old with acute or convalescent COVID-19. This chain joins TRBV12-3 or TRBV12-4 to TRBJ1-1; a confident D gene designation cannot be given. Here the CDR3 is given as CASSFGLDTEAFF. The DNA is TGTGCCAGCAGTTTTGGACTGGACACTGAAGCTTTCTTT.